One TCR beta chain is described in this entry. Using its own MiXCR run on the RT-PCR reads, TCRdb lists one record per CDR3 protein. The sample lists 410,000 or so distinct CDR3 sequences, approximately 16% seen once, with 7% to 7.5% in the top ten. The germline gives CDR1 MGHRA, CDR2 YSYEKL. J was trimmed by 6 bases and V by 8 bases; bases with no gene match: 5. This CDR3 has 12 amino acids. This entry belongs to a study of patients and donors after allogeneic stem cell transplantation. This TCR was recovered from a human donor who was either an allogeneic HSCT recipient or a stem cell or donor lymphocyte infusion donor (not recorded which). It is not recorded whose cells these are; they may come from a transplant donor. V usage is TRBV4-1 and J usage is TRBJ1-1; 8 bases align to TRBD1. Input material: blood, either unsorted or a sorted T cell fraction (not recorded which). The CDR3 here is CASAGGAAEAFF. CDR3 DNA sequence: TGCGCCAGCGCAGGGGGCGCGGCTGAAGCTTTCTTT.